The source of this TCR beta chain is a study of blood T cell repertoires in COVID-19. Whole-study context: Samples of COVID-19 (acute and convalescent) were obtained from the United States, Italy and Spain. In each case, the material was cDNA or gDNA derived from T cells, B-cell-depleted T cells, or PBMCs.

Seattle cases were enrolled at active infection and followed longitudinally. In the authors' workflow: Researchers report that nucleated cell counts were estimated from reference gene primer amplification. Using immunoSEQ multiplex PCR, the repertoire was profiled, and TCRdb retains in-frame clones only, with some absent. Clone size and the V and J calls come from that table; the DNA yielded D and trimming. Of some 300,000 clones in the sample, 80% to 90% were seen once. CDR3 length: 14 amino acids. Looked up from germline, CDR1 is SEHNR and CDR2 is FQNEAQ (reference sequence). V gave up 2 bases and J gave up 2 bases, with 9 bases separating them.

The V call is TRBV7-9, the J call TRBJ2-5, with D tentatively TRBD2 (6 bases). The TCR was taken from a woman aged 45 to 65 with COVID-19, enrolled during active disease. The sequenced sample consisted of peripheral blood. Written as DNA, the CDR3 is TGTGCCAGCAGCTTATTTAGCGGTCAAGAGACCCAGTACTTC. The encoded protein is CASSLFSGQETQYF.